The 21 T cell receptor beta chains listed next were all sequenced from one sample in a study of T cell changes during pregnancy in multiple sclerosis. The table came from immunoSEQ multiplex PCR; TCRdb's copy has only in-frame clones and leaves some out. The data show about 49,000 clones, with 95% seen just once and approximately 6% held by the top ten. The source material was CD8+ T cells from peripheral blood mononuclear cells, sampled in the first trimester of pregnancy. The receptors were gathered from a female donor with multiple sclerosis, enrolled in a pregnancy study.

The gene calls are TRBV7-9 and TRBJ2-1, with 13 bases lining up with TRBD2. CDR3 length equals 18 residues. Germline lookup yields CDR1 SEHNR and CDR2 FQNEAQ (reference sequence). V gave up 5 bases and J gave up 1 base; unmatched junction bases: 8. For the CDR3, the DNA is TGTGCCAGCAGCACATGGACTAGCGGGAGAGGGTCCTACAATGAGCAGTTCTTC. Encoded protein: CASSTWTSGRGSYNEQFF.

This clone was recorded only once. The CDR3 sequence: CASSYGQSHYEQYF. The CDR3 DNA reads as TGTGCCAGCAGTTACGGTCAGTCCCACTACGAGCAGTACTTC. V is TRBV6-5 and J is TRBJ2-7; D is uncertain. CDR1 and CDR2 from the germline V gene are MNHEY and SVGAGI. The CDR3 length is 14 residues. Trimming took 2 bases from V and 3 from J, leaving 11 bases between them.

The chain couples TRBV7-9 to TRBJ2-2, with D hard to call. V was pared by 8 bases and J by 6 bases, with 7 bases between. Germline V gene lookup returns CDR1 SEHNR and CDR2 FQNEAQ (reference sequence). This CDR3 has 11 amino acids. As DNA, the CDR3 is TGTGCCAGCCGCAGTGCCGGGGAGCTGTTTTTT. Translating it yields CASRSAGELFF. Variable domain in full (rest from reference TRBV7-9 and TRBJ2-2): DTGVSQNPRHKITKRGQNVTFRCDPISEHNRLYWYRQTLGQGPEFLTYFQNEAQLEKSRLLSDRFSAERPKGSFSTLEIQRTEQGDSAMYLCASRSAGELFFGEGSRLTVL.

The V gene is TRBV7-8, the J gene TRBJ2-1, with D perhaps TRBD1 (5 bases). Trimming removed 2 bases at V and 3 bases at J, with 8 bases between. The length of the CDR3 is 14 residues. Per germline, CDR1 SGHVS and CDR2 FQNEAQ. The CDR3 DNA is TGTGCCAGCAGCTTAATAAGGGGCTACAATGAGCAGTTCTTC. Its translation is CASSLIRGYNEQFF.

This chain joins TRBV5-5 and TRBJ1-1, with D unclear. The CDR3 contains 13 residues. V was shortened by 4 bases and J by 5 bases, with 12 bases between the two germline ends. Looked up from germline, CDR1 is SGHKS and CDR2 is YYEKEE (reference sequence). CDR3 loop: CASSTRPGTEAFF. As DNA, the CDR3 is TGTGCCAGCAGCACCCGTCCCGGGACTGAAGCTTTCTTT.

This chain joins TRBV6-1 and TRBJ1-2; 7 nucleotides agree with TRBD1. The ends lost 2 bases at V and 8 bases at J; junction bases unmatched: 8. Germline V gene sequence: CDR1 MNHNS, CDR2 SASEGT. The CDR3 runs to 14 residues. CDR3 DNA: TGTGCCAGCAGTGAAACGGGGACAGTGTGGGGCTACACCTTC. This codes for CASSETGTVWGYTF.

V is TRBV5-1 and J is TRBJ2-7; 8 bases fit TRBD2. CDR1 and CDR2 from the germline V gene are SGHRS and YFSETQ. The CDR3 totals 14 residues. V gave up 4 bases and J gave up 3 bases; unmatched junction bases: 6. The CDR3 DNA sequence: TGCGCCAGCAGCGGAATAGCGGGATTCTACGAGCAGTACTTC. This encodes CASSGIAGFYEQYF.

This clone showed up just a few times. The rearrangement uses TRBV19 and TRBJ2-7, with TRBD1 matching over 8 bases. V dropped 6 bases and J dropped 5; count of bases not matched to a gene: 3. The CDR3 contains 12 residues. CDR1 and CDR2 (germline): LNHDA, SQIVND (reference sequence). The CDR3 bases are TGTGCCAGTAGGCAGGGGGCCCACGAGCAGTACTTC. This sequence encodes CASRQGAHEQYF.

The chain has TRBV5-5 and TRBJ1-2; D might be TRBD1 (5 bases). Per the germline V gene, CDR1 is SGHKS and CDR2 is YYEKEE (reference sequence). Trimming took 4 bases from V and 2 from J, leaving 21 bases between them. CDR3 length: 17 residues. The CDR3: CASSQAPTGTQNYGYTF. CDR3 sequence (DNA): TGTGCCAGCAGCCAGGCTCCGACGGGGACTCAGAACTATGGCTACACCTTC.

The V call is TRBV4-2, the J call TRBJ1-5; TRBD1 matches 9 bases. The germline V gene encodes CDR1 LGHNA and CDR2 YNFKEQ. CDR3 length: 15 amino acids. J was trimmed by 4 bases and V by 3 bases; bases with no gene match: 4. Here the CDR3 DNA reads TGTGCCAGCAGCCAGGATGGACAGGGGAATCAGCCCCAGCATTTT. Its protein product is CASSQDGQGNQPQHF.

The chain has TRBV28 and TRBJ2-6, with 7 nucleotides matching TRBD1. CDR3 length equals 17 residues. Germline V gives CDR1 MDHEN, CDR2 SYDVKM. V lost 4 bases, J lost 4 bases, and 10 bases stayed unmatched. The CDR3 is CASSYGPTGSGANVLTF. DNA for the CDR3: TGTGCCAGCAGTTATGGACCGACAGGGAGCGGGGCCAACGTCCTGACTTTC.

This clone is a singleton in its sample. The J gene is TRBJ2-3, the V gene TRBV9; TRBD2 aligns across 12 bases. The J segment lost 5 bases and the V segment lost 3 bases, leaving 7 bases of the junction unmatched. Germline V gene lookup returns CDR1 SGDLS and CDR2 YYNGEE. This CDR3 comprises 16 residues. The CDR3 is CASSGGTSGLIDTQYF. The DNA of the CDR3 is TGTGCCAGCAGCGGAGGGACTAGCGGGCTCATAGATACGCAGTATTTT.

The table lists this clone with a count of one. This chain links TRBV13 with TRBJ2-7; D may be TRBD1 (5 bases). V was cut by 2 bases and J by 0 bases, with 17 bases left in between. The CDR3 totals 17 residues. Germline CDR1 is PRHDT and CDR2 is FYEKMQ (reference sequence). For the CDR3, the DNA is TGTGCCAGCAGCTTAATAGGGGTAGGCCAGACCTCCTACGAGCAGTACTTC. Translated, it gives CASSLIGVGQTSYEQYF.

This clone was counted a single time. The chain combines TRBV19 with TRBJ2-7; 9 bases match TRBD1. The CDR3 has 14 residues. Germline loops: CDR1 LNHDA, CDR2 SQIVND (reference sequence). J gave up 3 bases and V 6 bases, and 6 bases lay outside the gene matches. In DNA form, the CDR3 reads TGTGCCAGTAGCCCTGGGACAGGGAACTACGAGCAGTACTTC. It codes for CASSPGTGNYEQYF. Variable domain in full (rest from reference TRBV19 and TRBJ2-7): DGGITQSPKYLFRKEGQNVTLSCEQNLNHDAMYWYRQDPGQGLRLIYYSQIVNDFQKGDIAEGYSVSREKKESFPLTVTSAQKNPTAFYLCASSPGTGNYEQYFGPGTRLTVT.

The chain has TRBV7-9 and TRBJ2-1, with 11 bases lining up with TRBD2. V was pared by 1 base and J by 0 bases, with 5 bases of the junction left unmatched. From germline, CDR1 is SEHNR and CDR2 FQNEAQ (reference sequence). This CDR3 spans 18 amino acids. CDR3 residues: CASSLEGLAVSSYNEQFF. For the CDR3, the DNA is TGTGCCAGCAGCTTAGAGGGACTAGCGGTCAGCTCCTACAATGAGCAGTTCTTC.

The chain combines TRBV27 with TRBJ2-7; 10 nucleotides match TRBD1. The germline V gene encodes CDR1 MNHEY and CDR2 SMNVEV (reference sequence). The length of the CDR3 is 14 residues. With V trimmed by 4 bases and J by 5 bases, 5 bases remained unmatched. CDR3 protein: CASSSGQGVDEQYF. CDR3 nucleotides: TGTGCCAGCAGTTCTGGACAGGGGGTCGACGAGCAGTACTTC.

CDR3 sequence (DNA): TGTGCCAGCAGTTTTATATATAGTTTGGCTAGCGGTGTCACAGATACGCAGTATTTT. Amino acid sequence: CASSFIYSLASGVTDTQYF. The chain has TRBV28 and TRBJ2-3, with 7 bases lining up with TRBD2. V lost 3 bases and J lost 2; bases outside the gene matches: 17. The CDR3 has 19 amino acids. Germline lookup yields CDR1 MDHEN and CDR2 SYDVKM.

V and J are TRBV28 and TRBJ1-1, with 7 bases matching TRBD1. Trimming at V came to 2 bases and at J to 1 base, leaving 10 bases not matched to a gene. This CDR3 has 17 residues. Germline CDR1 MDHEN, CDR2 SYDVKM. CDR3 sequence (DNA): TGTGCCAGCAGTTTAGTGGGGCAGGGGGTTGCGAACACTGAAGCTTTCTTT. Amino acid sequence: CASSLVGQGVANTEAFF.

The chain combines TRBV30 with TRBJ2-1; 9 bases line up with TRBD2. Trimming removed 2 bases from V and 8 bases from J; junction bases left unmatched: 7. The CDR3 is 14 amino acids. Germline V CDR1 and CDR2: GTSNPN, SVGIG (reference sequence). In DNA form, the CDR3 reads TGTGCCTGGAGTATCCCAGCGGGAGGTTATGAGCAGTTCTTC. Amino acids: CAWSIPAGGYEQFF.

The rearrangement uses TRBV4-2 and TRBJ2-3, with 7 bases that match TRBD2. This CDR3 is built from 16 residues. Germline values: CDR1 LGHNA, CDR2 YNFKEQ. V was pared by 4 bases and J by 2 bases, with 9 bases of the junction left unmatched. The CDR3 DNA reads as TGTGCCAGCAGCCCTCGACTGGGAGGGGCCACAGATACGCAGTATTTT. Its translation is CASSPRLGGATDTQYF.

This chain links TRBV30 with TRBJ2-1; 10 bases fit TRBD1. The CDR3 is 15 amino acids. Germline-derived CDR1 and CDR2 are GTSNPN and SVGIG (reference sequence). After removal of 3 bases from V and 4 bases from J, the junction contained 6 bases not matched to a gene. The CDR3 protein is CAWSQGTGAYNEQFF. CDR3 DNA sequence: TGTGCCTGGAGCCAGGGGACAGGGGCGTACAATGAGCAGTTCTTC.